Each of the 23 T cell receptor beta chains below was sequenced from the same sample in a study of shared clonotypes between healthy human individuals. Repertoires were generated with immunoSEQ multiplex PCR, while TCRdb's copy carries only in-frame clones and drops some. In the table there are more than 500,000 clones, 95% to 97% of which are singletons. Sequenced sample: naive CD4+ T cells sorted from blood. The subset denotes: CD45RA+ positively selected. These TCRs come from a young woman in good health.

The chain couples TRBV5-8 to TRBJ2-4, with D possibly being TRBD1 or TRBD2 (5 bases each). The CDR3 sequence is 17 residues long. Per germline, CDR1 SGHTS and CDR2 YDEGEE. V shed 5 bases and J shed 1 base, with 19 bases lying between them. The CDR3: CASSYSGTMTAKNIQYF. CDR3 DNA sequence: TGTGCCAGCAGTTATTCCGGGACGATGACGGCCAAAAACATTCAGTACTTC.

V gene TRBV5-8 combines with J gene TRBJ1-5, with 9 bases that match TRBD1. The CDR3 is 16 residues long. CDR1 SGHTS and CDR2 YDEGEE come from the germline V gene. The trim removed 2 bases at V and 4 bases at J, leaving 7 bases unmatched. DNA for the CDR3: TGTGCCAGCAGCTTCAGGGACAGGGTGAAGAATCAGCCCCAGCATTTT. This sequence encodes CASSFRDRVKNQPQHF.

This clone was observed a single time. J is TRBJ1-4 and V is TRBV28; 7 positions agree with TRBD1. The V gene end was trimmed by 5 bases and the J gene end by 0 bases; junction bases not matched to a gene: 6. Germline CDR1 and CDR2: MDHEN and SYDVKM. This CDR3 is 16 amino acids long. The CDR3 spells CASSPRGGATNEKLFF. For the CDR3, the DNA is TGTGCCAGCAGTCCCAGGGGGGGCGCAACTAATGAAAAACTGTTTTTT. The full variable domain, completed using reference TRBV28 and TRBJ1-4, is DVKVTQSSRYLVKRTGEKVFLECVQDMDHENMFWYRQDPGLGLRLIYFSYDVKMKEKGDIPEGYSVSREKKERFSLILESASTNQTSMYLCASSPRGGATNEKLFFGSGTQLSVL.

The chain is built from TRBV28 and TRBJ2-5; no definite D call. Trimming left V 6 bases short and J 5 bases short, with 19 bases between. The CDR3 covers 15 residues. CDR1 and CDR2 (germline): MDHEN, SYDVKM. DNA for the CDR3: TGTGCCAGCAGCCCTGGGCCCCTAGTGAGGGAGACCCAGTACTTC. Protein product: CASSPGPLVRETQYF. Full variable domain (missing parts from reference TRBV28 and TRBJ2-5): DVKVTQSSRYLVKRTGEKVFLECVQDMDHENMFWYRQDPGLGLRLIYFSYDVKMKEKGDIPEGYSVSREKKERFSLILESASTNQTSMYLCASSPGPLVRETQYFGPGTRLLVL.

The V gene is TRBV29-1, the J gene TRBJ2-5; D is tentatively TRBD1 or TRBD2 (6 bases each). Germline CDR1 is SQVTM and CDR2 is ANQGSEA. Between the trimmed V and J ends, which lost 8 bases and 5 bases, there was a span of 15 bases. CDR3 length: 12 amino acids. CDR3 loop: CSTNGGAETQYF. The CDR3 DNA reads TGCAGCACTAACGGGGGCGCCGAGACCCAGTACTTC.

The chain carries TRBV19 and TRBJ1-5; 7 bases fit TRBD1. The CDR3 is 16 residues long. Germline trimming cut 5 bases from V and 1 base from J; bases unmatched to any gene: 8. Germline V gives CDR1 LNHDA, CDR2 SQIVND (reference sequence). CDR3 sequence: CASSPLTGVSNQPQHF. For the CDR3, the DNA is TGTGCCAGTAGTCCCCTCACAGGGGTGAGCAATCAGCCCCAGCATTTT.

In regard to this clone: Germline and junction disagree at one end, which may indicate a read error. CDR3 sequence: CASSLKPGF. CDR3 DNA sequence: TGTGCCAGCAGCTTGAAGCCAGGATTT. J is TRBJ1-5 and V is TRBV11-3; no clear D gene. Germline-derived CDR1 and CDR2 are SGHNT and YENEEA. The CDR3 has 9 residues.

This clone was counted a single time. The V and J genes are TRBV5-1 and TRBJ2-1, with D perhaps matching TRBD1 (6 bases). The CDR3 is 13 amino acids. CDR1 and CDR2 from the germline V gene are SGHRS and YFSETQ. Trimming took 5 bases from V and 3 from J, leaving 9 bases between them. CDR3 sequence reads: CASSTGIYNEQFF. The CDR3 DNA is TGCGCCAGCAGTACAGGGATCTACAATGAGCAGTTCTTC.

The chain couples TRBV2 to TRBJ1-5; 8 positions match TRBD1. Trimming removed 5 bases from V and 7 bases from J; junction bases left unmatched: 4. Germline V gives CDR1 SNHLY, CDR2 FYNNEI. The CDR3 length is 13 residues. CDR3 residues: CASSQQGVQPQHF. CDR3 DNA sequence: TGTGCCAGCAGTCAACAGGGGGTCCAGCCCCAGCATTTT.

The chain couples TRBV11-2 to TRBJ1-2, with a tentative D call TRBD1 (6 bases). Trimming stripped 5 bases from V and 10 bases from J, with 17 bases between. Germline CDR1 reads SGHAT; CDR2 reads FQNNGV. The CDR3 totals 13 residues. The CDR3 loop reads CASSLNQGLVYTF. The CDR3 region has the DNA TGTGCCAGCAGCCTGAATCAGGGGTTGGTCTACACCTTC.

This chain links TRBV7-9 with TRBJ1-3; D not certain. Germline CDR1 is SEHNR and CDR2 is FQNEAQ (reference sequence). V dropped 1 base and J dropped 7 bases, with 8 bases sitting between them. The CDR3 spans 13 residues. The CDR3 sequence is CASSLEPVNTIYF. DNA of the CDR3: TGTGCCAGCAGCTTAGAGCCGGTGAACACCATATATTTT. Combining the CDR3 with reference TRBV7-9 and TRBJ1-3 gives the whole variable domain DTGVSQNPRHKITKRGQNVTFRCDPISEHNRLYWYRQTLGQGPEFLTYFQNEAQLEKSRLLSDRFSAERPKGSFSTLEIQRTEQGDSAMYLCASSLEPVNTIYFGEGSWLTVV.

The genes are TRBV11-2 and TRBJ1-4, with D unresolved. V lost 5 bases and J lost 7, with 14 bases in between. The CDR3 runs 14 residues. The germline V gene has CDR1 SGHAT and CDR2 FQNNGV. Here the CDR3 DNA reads TGTGCCAGCAGCCCACAGCGAGGAGTTGAAAAACTGTTTTTT. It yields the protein CASSPQRGVEKLFF.

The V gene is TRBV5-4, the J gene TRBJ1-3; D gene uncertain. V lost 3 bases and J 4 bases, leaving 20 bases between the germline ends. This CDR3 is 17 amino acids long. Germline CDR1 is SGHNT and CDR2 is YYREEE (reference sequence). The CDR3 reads CASSSRESEMWGNTIYF. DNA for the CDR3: TGTGCCAGCAGCTCCCGCGAATCTGAGATGTGGGGAAACACCATATATTTT. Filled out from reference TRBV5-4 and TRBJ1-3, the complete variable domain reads ETGVTQSPTHLIKTRGQQVTLRCSSQSGHNTVSWYQQALGQGPQFIFQYYREEENGRGNFPPRFSGLQFPNYSSELNVNALELDDSALYLCASSSRESEMWGNTIYFGEGSWLTVV.

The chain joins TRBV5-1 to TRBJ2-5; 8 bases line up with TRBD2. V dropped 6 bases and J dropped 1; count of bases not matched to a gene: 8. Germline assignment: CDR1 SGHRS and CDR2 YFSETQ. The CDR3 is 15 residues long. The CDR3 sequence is CASTRDGTSQETQYF. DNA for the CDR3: TGCGCCAGCACCCGGGACGGGACTAGCCAAGAGACCCAGTACTTC.

The chain's CDR3 is CASSSSGTGAFEQYF. The CDR3 coding sequence is TGTGCCAGTAGTAGCTCGGGGACAGGGGCCTTCGAGCAGTACTTC. This chain uses TRBV7-9 with TRBJ2-7; 10 positions agree with TRBD1. The germline V gene encodes CDR1 SEHNR and CDR2 FQNEAQ (reference sequence). The V segment lost 9 bases and the J segment 6 bases; nucleotides outside the gene matches: 14. This CDR3 is built from 15 residues.

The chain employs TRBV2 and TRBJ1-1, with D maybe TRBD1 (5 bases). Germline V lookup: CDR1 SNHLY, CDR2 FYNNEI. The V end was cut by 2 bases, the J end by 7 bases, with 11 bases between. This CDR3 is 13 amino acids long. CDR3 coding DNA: TGTGCCAGCAGTGAACAGGGAGAGAATGAAGCTTTCTTT. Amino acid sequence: CASSEQGENEAFF. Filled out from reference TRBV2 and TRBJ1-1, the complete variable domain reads EPEVTQTPSHQVTQMGQEVILRCVPISNHLYFYWYRQILGQKVEFLVSFYNNEISEKSEIFDDQFSVERPDGSNFTLKIRSTKLEDSAMYFCASSEQGENEAFFGQGTRLTVV.

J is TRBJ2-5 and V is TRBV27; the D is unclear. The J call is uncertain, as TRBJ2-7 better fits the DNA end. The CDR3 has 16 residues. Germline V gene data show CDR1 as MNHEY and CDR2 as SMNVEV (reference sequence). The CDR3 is CASSPLLGRDSYEQYF. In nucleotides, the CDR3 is TGTGCCAGCAGTCCCCTACTCGGTAGGGACTCCTACGAGCAGTACTTC.

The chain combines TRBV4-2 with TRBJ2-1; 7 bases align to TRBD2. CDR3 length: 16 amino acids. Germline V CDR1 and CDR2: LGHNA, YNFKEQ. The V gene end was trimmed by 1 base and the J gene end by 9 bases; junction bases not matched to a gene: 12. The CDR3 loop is CASSQAEASGGVEQFF. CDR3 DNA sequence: TGTGCCAGCAGCCAAGCCGAGGCTAGCGGTGGGGTTGAGCAGTTCTTC.

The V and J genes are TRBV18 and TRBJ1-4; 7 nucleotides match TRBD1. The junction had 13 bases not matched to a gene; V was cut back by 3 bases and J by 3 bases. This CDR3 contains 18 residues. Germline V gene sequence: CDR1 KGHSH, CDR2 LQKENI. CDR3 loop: CASSPRDSGPLANEKLFF. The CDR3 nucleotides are TGTGCCAGCTCACCCAGGGACAGCGGCCCGCTGGCTAATGAAAAACTGTTTTTT.

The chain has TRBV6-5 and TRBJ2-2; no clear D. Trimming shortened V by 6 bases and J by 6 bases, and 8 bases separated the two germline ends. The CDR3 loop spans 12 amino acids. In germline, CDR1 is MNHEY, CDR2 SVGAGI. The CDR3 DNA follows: TGTGCCAGCAGGAGGACCCCCGGGGAGCTGTTTTTT. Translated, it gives CASRRTPGELFF.

The CDR3 spells CSIVTSGSYEQYF. In nucleotides, the CDR3 is TGCAGCATAGTGACTAGCGGGAGCTACGAGCAGTACTTC. The V and J genes are TRBV29-1 and TRBJ2-5, with 12 bases identical to TRBD2. The end of the DNA is better explained by TRBJ2-7, so the J call may be wrong. CDR1 SQVTM and CDR2 ANQGSEA come from the germline V gene. The CDR3 consists of 13 residues.

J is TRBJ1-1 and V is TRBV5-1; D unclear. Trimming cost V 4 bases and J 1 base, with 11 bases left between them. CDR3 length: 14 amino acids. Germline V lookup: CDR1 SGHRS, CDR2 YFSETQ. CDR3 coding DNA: TGCGCCAGCAGCCCCGGGTCTGGGAACACTGAAGCTTTCTTT. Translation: CASSPGSGNTEAFF.

CDR3 nucleotides: TGTGCCAGCAGGACTCCGACAGGGGGCGGTTATGAAGCTTTCTTT. This codes for CASRTPTGGGYEAFF. The chain uses TRBV6-6 and TRBJ1-1; TRBD1 matches 10 bases. Unmatched junction bases numbered 11, after V lost 6 bases and J lost 7 bases. Germline values: CDR1 MNHNY, CDR2 SVGAGI (reference sequence). This CDR3 has 15 amino acids.